A selection of T cell receptor beta chains follows, all from one sample in a study of regulatory T cells in long-lasting Graves disease. TCRdb processed the multiplex PCR reads anew with MiXCR; each CDR3 protein has one entry. Of about 440,000 distinct CDR3 sequences in the sample, about 16% were seen once. The sample was also reused in another study, on T cells in Graves' hyperthyroidism and ophthalmopathy.

The material sequenced was peripheral blood mononuclear cells (PBMCs), taken at new diagnosis, from a patient treated with antithyroid drugs. These receptors were obtained from a woman under 40 with Graves disease. The CDR3 runs from the conserved cysteine through the conserved F or W. Fields, in order: J gene, clone size, D gene, V gene, CDR3 DNA, CDR3 protein. D genes are given only for firm matches. The size entry is marked missing in some rows and otherwise reads once, few, many or a size class.

TRBJ1-2 | many | TRBD1 | TRBV10-3 | TGTGCCATCAGTGTCGACAGGGTGGGGTATGGCTACACCTTC | CAISVDRVGYGYTF
TRBJ1-5 | NA | NA | TRBV6-2/TRBV6-3 | TGTGCCAGCAGTTACGGCTCAGCGAATCAGCCCCAGCATTTT | CASSYGSANQPQHF
TRBJ2-5 | NA | TRBD2 | TRBV29-1 | TGCAGCGTTGAAGGGGGAGGGAGGGACTCTCAAGAGACCCAGTACTTC | CSVEGGGRDSQETQYF
TRBJ1-3 | few | NA | TRBV15 | TGTGCCACCAGCAGAGTTCTGGGGAACACCATATATTTT | CATSRVLGNTIYF
TRBJ2-5 | once | NA | TRBV5-6 | TGTGCCAGCAGATCTTCTCCGGGGCCTCCAGGCGATGAGCAGTACTTC | CASRSSPGPPGDEQYF
TRBJ1-1 | many | NA | TRBV5-1 | TGCGCCAGCAGCTTGGTAGGTGGGGGGGGAACTGAAGCTTTCTTT | CASSLVGGGGTEAFF
TRBJ2-5 | many | NA | TRBV3-1 | TGTGCCAGCAGCCCTTTCGTGGGAGGTGCTCTTGAGACCCAGTACTTC | CASSPFVGGALETQYF
TRBJ1-6 | many | NA | TRBV7-3 | TGTGCCAGCAGCTTAAATTATAATTCACCCCTCCACTTT | CASSLNYNSPLHF
TRBJ2-1 | few | NA | TRBV27 | TGTGCCAGCAGATCGGACCATCTTCCTGAGCAGTTCTTC | CASRSDHLPEQFF
TRBJ1-5 | many | NA | TRBV7-9 | TGTGCCAGCAGCTTAGCGGGGGTGGATCAGCCCCAGCATTTT | CASSLAGVDQPQHF
TRBJ2-2 | many | TRBD2 | TRBV20-1 | TGCAGTGCTAGACCGGTAGCGGGGGCGGACGGGGAGCTGTTTTTT | CSARPVAGADGELFF
TRBJ1-4 | NA | NA | TRBV3-1 | TGTGCCAGCAGCCAAGATCGGCGATCGGGAAATGAAAAACTGTTTTTT | CASSQDRRSGNEKLFF
TRBJ2-3 | NA | NA | TRBV4-1 | TGCGCCAGCAGCCAAAACACAGATACGCAGTATTTT | CASSQNTDTQYF
TRBJ2-2 | many | NA | TRBV7-3 | TGTGCCAGCAGCTTAACCACCTTGGGGGAGCTGTTTTTT | CASSLTTLGELFF
TRBJ2-5 | few | TRBD1 | TRBV7-9 | TGTGCCAGCAGCGAGGACAGGGTCCAAGAGACCCAGTACTTC | CASSEDRVQETQYF